The clone carrying this TCR beta chain was counted only a few times. In germline, CDR1 is MDHEN, CDR2 SYDVKM. J was trimmed by 5 bases and V by 6 bases; bases with no gene match: 15. The CDR3 length is 16 residues. TCRdb re-derived calls from the PCR reads in MiXCR, one entry per CDR3 protein. The sample shows 15,000 to 20,000 distinct CDR3 sequences, 60% of them seen only once. The entry originates in a study of vaccination and CD4 T cells after COVID-19. The specimen was CD4+ T cells from blood, collected after SARS-CoV-2 vaccination. V gene TRBV28 combines with J gene TRBJ2-5, with 7 bases lining up with TRBD2. The sequence was collected from a human donor who had recovered from COVID-19. The CDR3 region has the DNA TGTGCCAGCAGCCCCACTCTGGGCGGGGGAGAGGAGACCCAGTACTTC. It is translated as CASSPTLGGGEETQYF.